The 4 T cell receptor beta chains reported below all come from one sample, sequenced in a study of neurological immune-mediated disorders. One entry per CDR3 protein, called by TCRdb with MiXCR from the 5' RACE reads. The sample contains approximately 41,000 distinct CDR3 sequences, around 15% of which appear only once. The sample comprised CD4+ T cells from blood. The source of these receptors is a woman aged 55-70 years with HTLV-1-associated myelopathy (HAM/TSP).

This clonotype was detected many times. The rearrangement joins TRBV7-9 to TRBJ2-7, with 12 positions matching TRBD2. The germline CDR1 and CDR2 sequences are SEHNR and FQNEAQ (reference sequence). The J segment lost 6 bases and the V segment lost 5 bases, leaving 8 bases of the junction unmatched. This CDR3 is 15 amino acids long. In nucleotides, the CDR3 is TGTGCCAGCAGCCGGACTAGCGGGGAAATGAGCGAGCAGTACTTC. Amino acid sequence: CASSRTSGEMSEQYF.

The table lists this clonotype with a few counts. CDR3 residues: CAWSVQEPATQYF. As DNA, the CDR3 is TGTGCCTGGAGTGTGCAGGAGCCTGCTACGCAGTATTTT. V is TRBV30 and J is TRBJ2-3; D ambiguous. V was cut by 0 bases and J by 8 bases, with 12 bases left in between. The CDR3 extends over 13 amino acids. The germline V gene has CDR1 GTSNPN and CDR2 SVGIG (reference sequence).

The sample holds many counts of this clonotype. Here the CDR3 reads CASSVGTSDSTDTQYF. In nucleotides, the CDR3 is TGTGCCAGCAGCGTAGGGACATCCGATAGCACAGATACGCAGTATTTT. The V gene is TRBV9, the J gene TRBJ2-3, with D possibly being TRBD1 (5 bases). CDR1 SGDLS and CDR2 YYNGEE come from the germline V gene. The CDR3 is 16 amino acids. Trimming cost V 0 bases and J 0 bases, with 11 bases left between them.

In this sample, this clonotype turned up many times. The genes are TRBV7-9 and TRBJ2-3; D not certain. The CDR3 runs to 15 residues. Germline V gene sequence: CDR1 SEHNR, CDR2 FQNEAQ (reference sequence). The V end lost 2 bases, the J end lost 0 bases, and 9 bases lay between the germline ends. The CDR3: CASSLSAPSTDTQYF. The CDR3 nucleotides read TGTGCCAGCAGCTTATCGGCCCCAAGCACAGATACGCAGTATTTT.